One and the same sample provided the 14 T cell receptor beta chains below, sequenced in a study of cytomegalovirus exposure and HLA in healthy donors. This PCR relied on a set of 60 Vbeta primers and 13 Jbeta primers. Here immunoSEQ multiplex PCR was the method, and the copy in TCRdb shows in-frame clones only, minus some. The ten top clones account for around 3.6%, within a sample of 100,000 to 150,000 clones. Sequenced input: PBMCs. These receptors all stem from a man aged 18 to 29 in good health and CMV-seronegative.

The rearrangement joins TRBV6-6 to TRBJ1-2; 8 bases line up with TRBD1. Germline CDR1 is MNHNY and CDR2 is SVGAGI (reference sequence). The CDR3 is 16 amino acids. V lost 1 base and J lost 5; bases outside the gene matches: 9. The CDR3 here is CASSYYQTGTGYGYTF. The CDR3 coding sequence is TGTGCCAGCAGTTACTACCAAACTGGGACAGGTTATGGCTACACCTTC.

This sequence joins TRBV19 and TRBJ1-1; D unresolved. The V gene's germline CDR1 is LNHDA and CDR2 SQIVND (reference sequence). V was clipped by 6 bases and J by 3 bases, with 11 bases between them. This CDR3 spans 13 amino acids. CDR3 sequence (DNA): TGTGCCAGTAGCAAGACTGTAGACACTGAAGCTTTCTTT. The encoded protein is CASSKTVDTEAFF. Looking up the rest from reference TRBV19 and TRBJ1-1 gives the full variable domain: DGGITQSPKYLFRKEGQNVTLSCEQNLNHDAMYWYRQDPGQGLRLIYYSQIVNDFQKGDIAEGYSVSREKKESFPLTVTSAQKNPTAFYLCASSKTVDTEAFFGQGTRLTVV.

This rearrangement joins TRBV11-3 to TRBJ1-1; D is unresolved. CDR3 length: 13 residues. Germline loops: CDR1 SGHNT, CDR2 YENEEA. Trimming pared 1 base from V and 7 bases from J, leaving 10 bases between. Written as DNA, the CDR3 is TGTGCCAGCAGCTTAGGCTTTGGCAGTGAAGCTTTCTTT. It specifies CASSLGFGSEAFF.

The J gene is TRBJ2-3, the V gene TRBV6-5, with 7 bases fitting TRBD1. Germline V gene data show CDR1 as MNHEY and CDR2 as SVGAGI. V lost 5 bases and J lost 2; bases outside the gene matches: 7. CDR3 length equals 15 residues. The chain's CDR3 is CASSPRQGPTDTQYF. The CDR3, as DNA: TGTGCCAGCAGTCCTCGACAGGGACCCACAGATACGCAGTATTTT.

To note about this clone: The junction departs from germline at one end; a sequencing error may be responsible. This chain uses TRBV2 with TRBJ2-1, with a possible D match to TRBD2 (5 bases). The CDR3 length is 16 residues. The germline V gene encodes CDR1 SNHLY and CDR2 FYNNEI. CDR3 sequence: CASGDSVVPSYNEQFF. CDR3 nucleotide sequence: TGTGCCAGCGGTGATAGCGTGGTCCCTTCCTACAATGAGCAGTTCTTC.

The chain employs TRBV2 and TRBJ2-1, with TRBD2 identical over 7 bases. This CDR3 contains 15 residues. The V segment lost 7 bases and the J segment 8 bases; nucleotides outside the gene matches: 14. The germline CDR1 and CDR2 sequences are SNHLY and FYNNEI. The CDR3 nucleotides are TGTGCCAGCATGGGACGGATAGCGGGTTATTATGAGCAGTTCTTC. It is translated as CASMGRIAGYYEQFF. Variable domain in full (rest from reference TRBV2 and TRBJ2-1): EPEVTQTPSHQVTQMGQEVILRCVPISNHLYFYWYRQILGQKVEFLVSFYNNEISEKSEIFDDQFSVERPDGSNFTLKIRSTKLEDSAMYFCASMGRIAGYYEQFFGPGTRLTVL.

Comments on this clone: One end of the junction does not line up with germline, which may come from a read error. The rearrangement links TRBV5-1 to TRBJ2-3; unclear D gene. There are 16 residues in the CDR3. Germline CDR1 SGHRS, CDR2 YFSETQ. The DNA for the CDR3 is TGCGCCAGCAGCTTGGCGGCAGACTTCAGCAGAGATACGCAGTATTTT. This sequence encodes CASSLAADFSRDTQYF.

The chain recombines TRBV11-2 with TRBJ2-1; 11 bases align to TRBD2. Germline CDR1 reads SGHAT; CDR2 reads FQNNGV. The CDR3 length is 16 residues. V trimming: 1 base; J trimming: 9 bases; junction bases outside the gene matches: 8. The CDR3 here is CASSLGYSGRGGEQFF. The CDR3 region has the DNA TGTGCCAGCAGCTTAGGTTATAGCGGGAGGGGAGGTGAGCAGTTCTTC.

This chain's CDR3 is CASSIGTGPYEQYF. For the CDR3, the DNA is TGTGCCAGCAGCATCGGGACAGGGCCCTACGAGCAGTACTTC. The rearrangement joins TRBV7-8 to TRBJ2-7; 9 nucleotides align to TRBD1. Germline V gene lookup returns CDR1 SGHVS and CDR2 FQNEAQ. Unmatched junction bases numbered 4, after V lost 5 bases and J lost 2 bases. There are 14 residues in the CDR3.

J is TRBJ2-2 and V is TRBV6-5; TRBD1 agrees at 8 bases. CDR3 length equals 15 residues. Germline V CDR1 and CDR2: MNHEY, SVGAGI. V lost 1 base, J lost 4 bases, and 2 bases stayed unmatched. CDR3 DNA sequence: TGTGCCAGCAGTTACTACACAGGGGGCACCGGGGAGCTGTTTTTT. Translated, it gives CASSYYTGGTGELFF.

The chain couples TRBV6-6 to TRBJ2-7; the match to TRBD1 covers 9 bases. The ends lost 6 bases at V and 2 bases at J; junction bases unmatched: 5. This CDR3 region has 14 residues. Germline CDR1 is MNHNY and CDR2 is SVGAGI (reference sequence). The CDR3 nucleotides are TGTGCCAGCAGGACAGGGGGGGGAACCTACGAGCAGTACTTC. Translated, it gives CASRTGGGTYEQYF.

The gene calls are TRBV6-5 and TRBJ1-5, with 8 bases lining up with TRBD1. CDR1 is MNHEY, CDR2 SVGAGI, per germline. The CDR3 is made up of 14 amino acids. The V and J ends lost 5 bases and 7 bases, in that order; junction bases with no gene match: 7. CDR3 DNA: TGTGCCAGCAGTGAGACAGGGGTAGGGCAGCCCCAGCATTTT. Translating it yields CASSETGVGQPQHF.

The CDR3 region is CAISGVQETQYF. The CDR3 nucleotides are TGTGCCATCTCCGGAGTTCAAGAGACCCAGTACTTC. The chain links TRBV10-3 to TRBJ2-5, with D unresolved. Trimming shortened V by 8 bases and J by 2 bases, and 9 bases separated the two germline ends. This CDR3 has 12 residues. Germline values: CDR1 ENHRY, CDR2 SYGVKD.

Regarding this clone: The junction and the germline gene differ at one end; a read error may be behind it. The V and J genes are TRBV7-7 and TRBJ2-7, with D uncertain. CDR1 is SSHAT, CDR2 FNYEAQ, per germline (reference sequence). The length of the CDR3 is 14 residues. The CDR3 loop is CASSLGEPPYEQYF. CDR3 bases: TGTGCTAGCAGCTTAGGAGAGCCTCCCTACGAGCAGTACTTC. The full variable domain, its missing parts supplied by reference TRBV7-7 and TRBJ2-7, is GAGVSQSPRYKVTKRGQDVTLRCDPISSHATLYWYQQALGQGPEFLTYFNYEAQPDKSGLPSDRFSAERPEGSISTLTIQRTEQRDSAMYRCASSLGEPPYEQYFGPGTRLTVT.